This T cell receptor (beta chain) was sequenced in a study of T-cell reconstitution after alpha-beta-depleted transplantation in children. Preparation of the TCRbeta library used unique molecular identifiers. Via MiXCR, TCRdb re-called the PCR reads, giving one row per CDR3 protein. This sample has 700,000 to 950,000 distinct CDR3 sequences, with under 20% found just once. The V end lost 0 bases, the J end lost 7 bases, and 7 bases lay between the germline ends. CDR3 size: 12 residues. Germline CDR1 reads SGHNT; CDR2 reads YENEEA. There are many counts of this clonotype. The source was PBMCs, mostly from graft donor cells, collected 360 days after TCRalphabeta/CD19-depleted stem cell transplant. The chain employs TRBV11-3 and TRBJ2-7; D ambiguous. The sequence was obtained from a male patient aged 5 to 17 who had a stem cell transplant for acute lymphoblastic leukemia, so the T cells may come from the graft donor. The CDR3 sequence is CASSLDQREQYF. CDR3 nucleotides: TGTGCCAGCAGCTTAGATCAGAGGGAGCAGTACTTC.